This T cell receptor (beta chain) was observed in a study of cytomegalovirus exposure and HLA in healthy donors (TCRdb year 2017). Notes on the research overall: In an earlier analysis of approximately 500 of the donors, under 300 Gb of sequence data and approximately 100 million unique TCR beta sequences from 180 million or so T cells were reported. About 320 gigabases of sequencing data and 70 million to 100 million unique TCR sequences were included in an early release covering over 600 HLA-typed donors. Among the roughly 390 genotyped donors, more than 70% belonged to the genetic ancestry cluster associated with self-reported Caucasian donors. The aim of the study was to test whether cataloging public T cell receptors could identify signatures of past pathogen exposure. The study profiled the T cell repertoires of about 720 subjects by immunosequencing and related them to cytomegalovirus serostatus. A separate validation cohort of over a hundred different subjects was used in addition to the 666-subject first cohort. To predict cytomegalovirus infection status, the study combined high-throughput TCR immunosequencing, statistical association of individual TCRs with disease status, and machine learning. In a later analysis, previously published TCR beta repertoires from 550 to 700 donors were re-analyzed and high-resolution HLA genotyping was added so that TCR occurrence patterns could be studied. The later analysis used no new phenotypic data to find candidate immune exposures, relying instead on TCR beta sequences and their occurrence across donors. In an earlier analysis of more than 550 of the donors, high-throughput TCR beta sequencing was used to judge whether each TCR beta V gene segment behaved as functional or pseudogenic. Donor age, sex, ethnicity and CMV serostatus were compiled alongside the repertoire data. Genome-wide SNP genotypes for about 55% of the roughly 670 donors were used in a later genetic analysis, which treated that subset as a discovery cohort. Every discovery cohort repertoire had been produced on one sequencing platform. HLA typing covered class I and class II loci at four-digit resolution. Typing coverage differed by locus: A, B, C, DRB1 and DQB1 were typed in about 620-640 donors, DQA1 in roughly 510, DPA1 in over 600, and DPB1 in around 440. Several DR-DQ haplotypes were treated as single units for association and clustering because of strong linkage in the cohort. Across 300 to 400 genotyped donors of the cohort, an average of about 240,000 unique TCR beta nucleotide sequences per donor were sequenced, and roughly a sixth of those sequences were non-productive.

V is cut by 6 bases and J by 0 bases, and the space between the germline ends is 17 bases. CDR1 and CDR2, looked up from the germline V gene, are MGHRA and YSYEKL. The CDR3 has 16 amino acids, counting the end cysteine and phenylalanine. Here the CDR3 DNA is all that survives: 48 bases in frame from base 1. The paper's findings and limits, for the study overall: Specific HLA alleles were associated with 18,000 or so TCR beta sequences at a false discovery rate of 0.05 in a later analysis. The classifier was reported to diagnose cytomegalovirus status with high specificity and sensitivity in both the original cohort and the validation cohort. An earlier analysis of approximately 570 of the donors showed that most TCR beta V segments appeared in productive rearrangements either about 90% or about 30% of the time, which broadly matched IMGT annotations. A later analysis reported that several top co-occurrence clusters appeared linked to parvovirus B19, influenza, CMV and Epstein-Barr virus. Because some donors lacked HLA typing at each locus, the association tests relied only on the typed subset. In a later analysis, HLA-associated TCR beta chains were found to be more clonally expanded and to have lower generation probabilities than equally common non-associated chains. When HLA alleles, especially DR and DQ, strongly co-occurred, TCR associations were difficult to assign to individual alleles. A later analysis found that most CMV-associated TCR beta chains appeared HLA-restricted, with HLA associations seemingly driven largely by CMV exposure. Correlated functional status among segregating V segments might be attributable to linkage disequilibrium, but an unknown experimental factor could not be ruled out. In a later analysis, the rate of TCR association differed among HLA loci, with DRB1 alleles having the most associated TCRs and HLA-C alleles having the fewest. Most TCR sequences were seen in very few donors, while some public TCRs were found in many individuals. Because the 87-base-pair reads could not distinguish some IMGT-functional V segments, including TRBV6-2 and TRBV6-3, those segments were excluded. V-gene and J-gene trimming of TCR beta chains was associated with a missense DCLRE1C variant in a later genetic analysis, and the association was replicated in an independent cohort. The authors suggested that the approach could potentially be extended to other disease states and immunological phenotypes. In vitro tests confirmed that a few of the cytomegalovirus-associated TCR beta chains recognize cytomegalovirus antigens. Only TCR beta chains were sequenced in this cohort, and the absence of alpha or paired-chain data limited detectable features. The presence/absence analyses assumed that sequencing depth was roughly uniform across donors, and that assumption may not be true. CMV serostatus was the only immune exposure information available for the cohort. A further reported finding was that TCR beta sequences accurately predicted the HLA-A and HLA-B alleles for most subjects in the first cohort. Around 16 rarely observed V segments, including chromosome 9 orphons, were excluded from the earlier analysis of several hundred of the donors because counts were too low. According to a later genetic analysis, donors in an Asian-associated ancestry cluster had fewer N-insertions in productive TCRs than the approximately 630-donor mean. A group of highly shared sequence variants was considered likely to be a technical artifact of the sequencing pipeline. The study gave a list of some 150 TCR beta chains associated with cytomegalovirus.

Libraries came from the immunoSEQ multiplex PCR assay. For the multiplex PCR, a mixture combining 60 forward primers for TCR Vbeta segments and 13 reverse primers for TCR Jbeta segments was used. The CDR3 region of rearranged TCR beta genes was amplified from genomic DNA by a multiplex PCR assay. The Illumina HiSeq System was used to sequence the amplified TCR beta libraries as 87-base-pair reads. Under the source paper's analysis protocol: Across the 700 or so repertoires, a later analysis counted some 80 million unique TCR beta chains, 9 million to 14 million of which were shared by at least two donors. To remove PCR and sequencing errors, raw reads were error-corrected and collapsed into unique sequences using a nearest-neighbor algorithm that merged closely related sequences. CDR3 sequences were aligned to IMGT reference sequences to assign V, D and J gene segments. Each retained sequence needed at least a six-nucleotide match to both a V gene segment and a J gene segment. Rearrangements were called productive when the CDR3 lacked stop codons and stayed in frame with V and J; all others were non-productive. CDR3 was defined by IMGT convention, running from the second conserved V-encoded cysteine to the conserved J-encoded phenylalanine. In an earlier analysis of 550 to 650 of the donors, sequences lacking an unambiguous match to a single V gene segment were excluded. An earlier analysis of a few hundred of the donors classified V segments as functional when productive rearrangements were above 56.7% and as segregating when the standard deviation between donors was above 5%. A statistical classification framework was built to diagnose cytomegalovirus status from the catalog of TCR beta chain sequences. In a later analysis, TCR nucleotide sequences were compared against IMGT/GENE-DB human TR gene sequences so that V and J genes could be assigned. In a later analysis, CDR3 sequences and most-parsimonious VDJ recombination scenarios were assigned using the TCRdist pipeline. A later analysis defined each TCR beta chain by its CDR3 amino acid sequence plus V-gene family, and excluded reads lacking a unique V-gene family. To address suspected cross-contamination and a sequencing artifact, a later analysis removed 592 highly shared, low-generation-probability nucleotide sequences. In a later analysis, a clonal expansion index for each public chain was calculated from normalized within-repertoire ranks of inferred template counts. A later analysis computed generation probabilities with a VDJ recombination model fitted to out-of-frame rearrangements, and checked the results against IGoR. A later analysis scored TCR-TCR, TCR-HLA and TCR-CMV co-occurrence with hypergeometric tests, applying a repertoire-size bias correction to TCR pairs. To estimate false discovery rates, a later analysis permuted the HLA or CMV assignments 20 times. In a later analysis, co-occurring TCRs were grouped using DBSCAN, and TCRdist sequence similarity was added for clustering within HLA-allele-positive subsets. Repertoires with fewer than 30,000 or more than 120,000 public chains were left out of co-occurrence clustering, as were five repertoires with anomalous nucleotide sharing. This is the immuneACCESS table as TCRdb keeps it, with only in-frame sequences that have V and J called. A part of the clones is gone; compared with another copy, unresolved V genes explain less than half, and the rest is unexplained. The V and J calls and the clone size are those of that table, but D and trimming were determined from the DNA. This sample's records show about 130,000 clones. 2.2% of the sample belongs to the ten largest clones.

About this clone itself: Its antigen target is currently unknown.

In total, roughly 710 healthy bone marrow donors made up the cohort. Cohort members were all nominally healthy when sampled, although unrecorded immune exposures were likely present. The donor tested CMV seronegative, placing the donor among the 350 or so seronegative members of the cohort. A peripheral blood sample was provided by each donor, and peripheral blood mononuclear cells were used for TCR beta sequencing. Genomic DNA extraction from the blood cell samples was performed with the Qiagen DNeasy Blood Extraction Kit. The chain employs TRBV4-1 and TRBJ1-1, with TRBD1 perhaps the D gene, on 6 matching bases. The receptor was derived from a man in his forties in good health and CMV-seronegative. The sequenced sample consisted of PBMCs. At the DNA level, the sequence is TGCGCCAGCAGGCCCCTGGACAGAATACTGAACACTGAAGCTTTCTTT. Its protein reads: CASRPLDRILNTEAFF.